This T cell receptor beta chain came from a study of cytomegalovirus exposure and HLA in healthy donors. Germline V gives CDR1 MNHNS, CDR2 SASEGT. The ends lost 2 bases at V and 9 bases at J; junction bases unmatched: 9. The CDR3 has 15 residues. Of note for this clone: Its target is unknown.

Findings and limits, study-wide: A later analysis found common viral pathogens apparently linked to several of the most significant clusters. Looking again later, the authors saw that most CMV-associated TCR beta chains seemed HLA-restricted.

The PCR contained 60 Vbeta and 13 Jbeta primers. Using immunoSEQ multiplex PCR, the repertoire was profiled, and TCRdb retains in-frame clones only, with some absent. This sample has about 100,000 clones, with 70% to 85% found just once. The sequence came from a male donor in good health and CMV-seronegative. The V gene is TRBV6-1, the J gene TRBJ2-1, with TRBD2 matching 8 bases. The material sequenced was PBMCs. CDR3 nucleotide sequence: TGTGCCAGCAGTGAATCTGGCGGGAGGACGGGTGAGCAGTTCTTC. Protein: CASSESGGRTGEQFF.